Following are 6 T cell receptor beta chains from one sample sequenced in a study of blood T cell repertoires in COVID-19. Sequencing was performed with immunoSEQ multiplex PCR; in TCRdb, only in-frame clones are kept and a portion is missing. The table has 170,000 or so clones, 60% to 80% seen once. The source material was peripheral blood. All receptors derive from a woman in her seventies with acute or convalescent COVID-19.

A few counts support this clone. The chain uses TRBV5-1 and TRBJ2-2; tentative D call: TRBD2 (6 bases). Per germline, CDR1 SGHRS and CDR2 YFSETQ. CDR3 length equals 16 residues. V was shortened by 0 bases and J by 0 bases, with 9 bases between the two germline ends. CDR3 bases: TGCGCCAGCAGCTTGGTTGGGACTTCGAACACCGGGGAGCTGTTTTTT. Its protein is CASSLVGTSNTGELFF. Complete variable domain (other parts from reference TRBV5-1 and TRBJ2-2): KAGVTQTPRYLIKTRGQQVTLSCSPISGHRSVSWYQQTPGQGLQFLFEYFSETQRNKGNFPGRFSGRQFSNSRSEMNVSTLELGDSALYLCASSLVGTSNTGELFFGEGSRLTVL.

The CDR3 loop is CSASDRETQYF. CDR3 DNA: TGCAGTGCTAGCGACAGGGAGACCCAGTACTTC. The chain links TRBV20-1 to TRBJ2-5; weak D call: TRBD1 (6 bases). This CDR3 is 11 amino acids long. CDR1 DFQATT and CDR2 SNEGSKA come from the germline V gene (reference sequence). Trimming cost V 3 bases and J 5 bases, with 7 bases left between them.

This clone was observed a single time. This chain uses TRBV7-3 with TRBJ2-2; tentative D call: TRBD1 (5 bases). The length of the CDR3 is 15 residues. The V and J ends lost 2 bases and 4 bases respectively, with 11 bases between them. CDR1 is SGHTA, CDR2 FQGTGA, per germline. The CDR3 DNA reads as TGTGCCAGCAGCTTAGGATATCAGGGCACCGGGGAGCTGTTTTTT. Translating gives CASSLGYQGTGELFF. The full variable domain, completed using reference TRBV7-3 and TRBJ2-2, is GAGVSQTPSNKVTEKGKYVELRCDPISGHTALYWYRQSLGQGPEFLIYFQGTGAADDSGLPNDRFFAVRPEGSVSTLKIQRTERGDSAVYLCASSLGYQGTGELFFGEGSRLTVL.

The chain carries TRBV6-6 and TRBJ2-1, with a tentative D call TRBD2 (6 bases). Trimming took 6 bases from V and 0 from J, leaving 15 bases between them. CDR3 length: 16 residues. The germline gives CDR1 MNHNY, CDR2 SVGAGI (reference sequence). DNA for the CDR3: TGTGCCAGCAGACTGCAGCGGGCAAGCTCCTACAATGAGCAGTTCTTC. Translating gives CASRLQRASSYNEQFF.

The rearrangement joins TRBV2 to TRBJ2-3, with a possible D match to TRBD1 (6 bases). The CDR3 length is 13 residues. CDR1 is SNHLY and CDR2 is FYNNEI in the germline V gene. The V gene lost 6 bases and the J gene lost 6 bases, with 13 bases spanning the gap. Here the CDR3 DNA reads TGTGCCAGCAGGACCCAGGGGTCGGATACGCAGTATTTT. Its protein product is CASRTQGSDTQYF.

The chain uses TRBV27 and TRBJ1-1; 7 nucleotides agree with TRBD1. Germline loops: CDR1 MNHEY, CDR2 SMNVEV (reference sequence). V lost 6 bases and J lost 8; bases outside the gene matches: 12. The CDR3 extends over 14 amino acids. As DNA, the CDR3 is TGTGCCAGCAGAATAACAGTCAGGGGGGTGGAAGCTTTCTTT. It specifies CASRITVRGVEAFF.